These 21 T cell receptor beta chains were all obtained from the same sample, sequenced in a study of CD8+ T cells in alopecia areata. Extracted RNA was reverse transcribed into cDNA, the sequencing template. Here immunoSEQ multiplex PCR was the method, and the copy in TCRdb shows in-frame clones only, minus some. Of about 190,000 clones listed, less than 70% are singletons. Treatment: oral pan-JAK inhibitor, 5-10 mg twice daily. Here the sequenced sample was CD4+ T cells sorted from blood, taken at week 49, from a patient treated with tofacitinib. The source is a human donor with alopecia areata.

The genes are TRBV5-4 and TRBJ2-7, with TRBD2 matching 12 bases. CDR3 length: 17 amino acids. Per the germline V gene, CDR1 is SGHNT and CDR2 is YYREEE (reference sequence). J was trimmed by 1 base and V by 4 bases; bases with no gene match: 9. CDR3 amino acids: CASSPTSGGRVSYEQYF. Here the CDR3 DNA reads TGTGCCAGCAGCCCGACTAGCGGGGGCCGCGTGTCCTACGAGCAGTACTTC. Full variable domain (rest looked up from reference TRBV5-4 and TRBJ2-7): ETGVTQSPTHLIKTRGQQVTLRCSSQSGHNTVSWYQQALGQGPQFIFQYYREEENGRGNFPPRFSGLQFPNYSSELNVNALELDDSALYLCASSPTSGGRVSYEQYFGPGTRLTVT.

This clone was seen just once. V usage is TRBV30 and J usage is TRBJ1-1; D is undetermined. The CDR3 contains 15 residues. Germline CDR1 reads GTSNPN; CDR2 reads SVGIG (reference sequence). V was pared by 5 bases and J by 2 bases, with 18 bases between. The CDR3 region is CAWDIGNWGNTEAFF. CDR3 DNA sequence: TGTGCCTGGGATATTGGTAATTGGGGAAACACTGAAGCTTTCTTT.

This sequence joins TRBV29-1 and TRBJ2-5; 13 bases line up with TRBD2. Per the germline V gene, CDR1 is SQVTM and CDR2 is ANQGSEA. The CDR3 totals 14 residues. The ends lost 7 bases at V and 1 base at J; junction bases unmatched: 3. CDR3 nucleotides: TGCAGCGCCGGACTAGCGGGGGCCCAAGAGACCCAGTACTTC. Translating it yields CSAGLAGAQETQYF. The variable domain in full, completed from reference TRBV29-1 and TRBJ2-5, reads SAVISQKPSRDICQRGTSLTIQCQVDSQVTMMFWYRQQPGQSLTLIATANQGSEATYESGFVIDKFPISRPNLTFSTLTVSNMSPEDSSIYLCSAGLAGAQETQYFGPGTRLLVL.

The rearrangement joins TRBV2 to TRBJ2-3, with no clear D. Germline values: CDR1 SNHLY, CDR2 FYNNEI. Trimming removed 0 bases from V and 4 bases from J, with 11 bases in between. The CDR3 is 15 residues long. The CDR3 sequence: CASSEALQAPDTQYF. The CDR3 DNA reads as TGTGCCAGCAGTGAAGCGCTTCAAGCCCCAGATACGCAGTATTTT.

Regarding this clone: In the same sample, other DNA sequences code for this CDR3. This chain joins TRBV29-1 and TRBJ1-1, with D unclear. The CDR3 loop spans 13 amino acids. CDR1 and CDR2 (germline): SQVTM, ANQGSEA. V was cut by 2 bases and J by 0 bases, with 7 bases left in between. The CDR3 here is CSVESRLNTEAFF. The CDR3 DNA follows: TGCAGCGTTGAATCGAGACTGAACACTGAAGCTTTCTTT.

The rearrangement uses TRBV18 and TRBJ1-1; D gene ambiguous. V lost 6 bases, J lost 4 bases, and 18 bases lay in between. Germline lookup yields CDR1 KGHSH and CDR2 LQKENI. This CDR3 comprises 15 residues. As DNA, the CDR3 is TGTGCCAGCTCTCCTACTCGTGGAGTATTCACTGAAGCTTTCTTT. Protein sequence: CASSPTRGVFTEAFF.

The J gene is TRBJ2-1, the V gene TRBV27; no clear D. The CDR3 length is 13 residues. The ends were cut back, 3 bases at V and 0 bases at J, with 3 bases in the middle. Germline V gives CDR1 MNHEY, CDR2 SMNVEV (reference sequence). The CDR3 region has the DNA TGTGCCAGCAGTTTGAGCTCCTACAATGAGCAGTTCTTC. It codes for CASSLSSYNEQFF.

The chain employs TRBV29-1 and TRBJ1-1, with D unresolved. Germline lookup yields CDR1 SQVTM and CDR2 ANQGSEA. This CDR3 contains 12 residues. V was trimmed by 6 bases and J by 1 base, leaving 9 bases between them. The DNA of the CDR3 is TGCAGCGTGCAATGGCGGAACACTGAAGCTTTCTTT. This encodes CSVQWRNTEAFF.

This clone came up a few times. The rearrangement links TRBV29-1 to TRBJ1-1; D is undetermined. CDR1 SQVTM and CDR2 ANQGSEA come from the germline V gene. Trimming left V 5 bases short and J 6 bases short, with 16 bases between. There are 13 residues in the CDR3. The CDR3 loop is CSVTVPGLAEAFF. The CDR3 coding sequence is TGCAGCGTTACAGTCCCCGGGTTGGCTGAAGCTTTCTTT.

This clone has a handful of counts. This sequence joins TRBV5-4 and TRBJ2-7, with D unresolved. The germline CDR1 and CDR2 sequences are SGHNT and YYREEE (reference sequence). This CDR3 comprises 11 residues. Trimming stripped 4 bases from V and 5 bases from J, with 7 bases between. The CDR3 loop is CASSRSDEQYF. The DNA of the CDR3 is TGTGCCAGCAGCAGATCCGACGAGCAGTACTTC.

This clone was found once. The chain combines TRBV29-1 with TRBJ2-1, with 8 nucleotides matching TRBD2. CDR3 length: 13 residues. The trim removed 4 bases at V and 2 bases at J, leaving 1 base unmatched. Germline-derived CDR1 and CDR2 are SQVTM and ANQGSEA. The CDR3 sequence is CSVVSGAYNEQFF. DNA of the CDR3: TGCAGCGTTGTTAGCGGGGCCTACAATGAGCAGTTCTTC.

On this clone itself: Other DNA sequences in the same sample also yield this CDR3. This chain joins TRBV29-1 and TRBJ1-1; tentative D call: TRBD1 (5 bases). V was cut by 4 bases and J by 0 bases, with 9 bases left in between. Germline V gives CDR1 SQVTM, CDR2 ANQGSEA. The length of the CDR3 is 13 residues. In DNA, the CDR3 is TGCAGCGTTGTTAGGGGACTGAACACTGAAGCTTTCTTT. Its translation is CSVVRGLNTEAFF. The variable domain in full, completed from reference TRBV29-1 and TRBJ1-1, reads SAVISQKPSRDICQRGTSLTIQCQVDSQVTMMFWYRQQPGQSLTLIATANQGSEATYESGFVIDKFPISRPNLTFSTLTVSNMSPEDSSIYLCSVVRGLNTEAFFGQGTRLTVV.

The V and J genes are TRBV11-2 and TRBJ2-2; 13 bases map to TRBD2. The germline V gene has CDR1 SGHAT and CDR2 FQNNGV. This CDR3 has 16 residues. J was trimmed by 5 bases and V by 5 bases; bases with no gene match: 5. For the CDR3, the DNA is TGTGCCAGCAGCGCGACTAGCGGGGGGTGGACCGGGGAGCTGTTTTTT. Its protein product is CASSATSGGWTGELFF.

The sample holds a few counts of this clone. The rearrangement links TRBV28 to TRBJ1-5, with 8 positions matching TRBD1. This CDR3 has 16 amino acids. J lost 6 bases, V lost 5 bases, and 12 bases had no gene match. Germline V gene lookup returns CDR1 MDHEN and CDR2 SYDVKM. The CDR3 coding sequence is TGTGCCAGCAGTACCACGGACAGGGTCAGTCGTCAGCCCCAGCATTTT. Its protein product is CASSTTDRVSRQPQHF.

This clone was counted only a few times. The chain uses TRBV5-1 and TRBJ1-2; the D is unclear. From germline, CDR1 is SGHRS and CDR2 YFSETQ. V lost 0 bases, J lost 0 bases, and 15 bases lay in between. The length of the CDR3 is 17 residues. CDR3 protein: CASSLAARTLANYGYTF. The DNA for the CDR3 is TGCGCCAGCAGCTTGGCAGCCAGGACGCTAGCTAACTATGGCTACACCTTC.

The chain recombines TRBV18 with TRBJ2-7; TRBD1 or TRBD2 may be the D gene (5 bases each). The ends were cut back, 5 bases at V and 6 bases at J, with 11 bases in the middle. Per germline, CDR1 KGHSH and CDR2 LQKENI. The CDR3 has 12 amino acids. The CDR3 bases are TGTGCCAGCTCAGATTGGGACGGCGAGCAGTACTTC. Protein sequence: CASSDWDGEQYF.

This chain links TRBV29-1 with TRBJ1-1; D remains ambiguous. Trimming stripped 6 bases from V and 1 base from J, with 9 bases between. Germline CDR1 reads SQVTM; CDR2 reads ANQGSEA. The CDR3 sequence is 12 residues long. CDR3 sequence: CSVGRSNTEAFF. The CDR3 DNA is TGCAGCGTGGGCCGCTCGAACACTGAAGCTTTCTTT.

The CDR3 loop is CASSPYSNQPQHF. The CDR3 nucleotides read TGTGCCAGCTCACCGTATAGCAATCAGCCCCAGCATTTT. The chain couples TRBV18 to TRBJ1-5; D gene uncertain. CDR3 length equals 13 residues. V lost 3 bases, J lost 0 bases, and 3 bases lay in between. Germline assignment: CDR1 KGHSH and CDR2 LQKENI.

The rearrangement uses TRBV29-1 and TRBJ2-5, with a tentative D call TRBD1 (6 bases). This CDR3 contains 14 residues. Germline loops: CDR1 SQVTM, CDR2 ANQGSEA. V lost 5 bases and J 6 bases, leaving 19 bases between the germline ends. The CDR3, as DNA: TGCAGCGTTAAACCATCACAGGGTTGGCAGACCCAGTACTTC. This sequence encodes CSVKPSQGWQTQYF. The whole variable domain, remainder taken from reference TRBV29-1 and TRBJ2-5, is SAVISQKPSRDICQRGTSLTIQCQVDSQVTMMFWYRQQPGQSLTLIATANQGSEATYESGFVIDKFPISRPNLTFSTLTVSNMSPEDSSIYLCSVKPSQGWQTQYFGPGTRLLVL.

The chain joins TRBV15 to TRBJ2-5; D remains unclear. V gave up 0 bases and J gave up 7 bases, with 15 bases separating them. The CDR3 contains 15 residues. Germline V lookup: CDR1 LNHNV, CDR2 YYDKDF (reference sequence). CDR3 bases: TGTGCCACCAGCAGAGATATCAGAGACCTCCGGACCCAGTACTTC. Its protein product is CATSRDIRDLRTQYF.

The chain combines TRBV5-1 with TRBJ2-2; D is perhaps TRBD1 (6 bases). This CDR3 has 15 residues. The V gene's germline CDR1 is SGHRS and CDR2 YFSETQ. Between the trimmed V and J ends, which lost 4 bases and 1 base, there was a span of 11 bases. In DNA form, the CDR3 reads TGCGCCAGCAGCGACGGACAGTTGAACACCGGGGAGCTGTTTTTT. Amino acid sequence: CASSDGQLNTGELFF.